A selection of T cell receptor beta chains follows, all from one sample in a study of response to subunit inactivated influenza vaccine. Using its own MiXCR run on the RT-PCR reads, TCRdb lists one record per CDR3 protein. The repertoire holds around 760,000 distinct CDR3 sequences, about 14% seen once, with around 7.3% in the top ten. Material: PBMCs from blood, obtained 14 to 15 days before vaccination. All receptors come from a man between 45 and 60 years old who received an inactivated influenza vaccine. Both conserved end residues are part of each CDR3. Each record gives: clone size, J gene, D gene, V gene, CDR3 DNA, CDR3 protein. D genes are given only for firm matches. Size tells how often a clone was seen (once, few, many) or the class of an expanded clone, and some rows leave it out.

few,TRBJ2-5,NA,TRBV6-5,TGTGCCTCGGGGGGACAGACAGAGACCCAGTACTTC,CASGGQTETQYF
many,TRBJ1-4,TRBD1,TRBV12-3/TRBV12-4,TGTGCCAGCAGTTCTCAGGGGGCCGCGTTGGGAAAACTGTTTTTT,CASSSQGAALGKLFF
once,TRBJ2-2,NA,TRBV7-6,TGTGCCAGCGGCTGGACTGCGAACACCGGGGAGCTGTTTTTT,CASGWTANTGELFF
few,TRBJ1-6,NA,TRBV14,TGTGCCAGCAGCCAAGAGGGAGGGAATTCACCCCTCCACTTT,CASSQEGGNSPLHF
few,TRBJ2-5,NA,TRBV20-1,TGCAGTGCTATCGACCCAGGGCGGCAAGAGACCCAGTACTTC,CSAIDPGRQETQYF
NA,TRBJ2-6,NA,TRBV11-2,TGTGCCAGCAGCCCCCGCTCGGCAGGCTTCTCTGGGGCCAACGTCCTGACTTTC,CASSPRSAGFSGANVLTF
few,TRBJ2-1,TRBD1,TRBV14,TGTGCCAGCAGCCACCACAGGGGGTATATCTACAATGAGCAGTTCTTC,CASSHHRGYIYNEQFF
NA,TRBJ2-5,NA,TRBV20-1,TGCAGGGTAAACCGGGACAACGACAAGACCCAGTACTTC,CRVNRDNDKTQYF
NA,TRBJ2-3,TRBD1,TRBV30,TGTGCCTGGAGTGACTTGGGACAGGGATTAGATACGCAGTATTTT,CAWSDLGQGLDTQYF
NA,TRBJ1-3,TRBD1,TRBV7-2,TGTGCCAGCAGCTTTACCGGGACAGGGTACGGAAACACCATATATTTT,CASSFTGTGYGNTIYF
many,TRBJ2-2,NA,TRBV5-1,TGCGCCAGCAGCGTCCCCGGGGGGAACACCGGGGAGCTGTTTTTT,CASSVPGGNTGELFF
few,TRBJ1-4,NA,TRBV28,TGTGCCAGCAGTTTCGCAGGGACGGTTGGTGAAAAACTGTTTTTT,CASSFAGTVGEKLFF
NA,TRBJ2-1,NA,TRBV14,TGTGCCAGCAGCCCTCGAAGTCTCTATGAGCAGTTCTTC,CASSPRSLYEQFF
many,TRBJ2-1,TRBD1,TRBV7-2,TGTGCCAGCAGCTCGACAGGGGGCCAATACAATGAGCAGTTCTTC,CASSSTGGQYNEQFF
few,TRBJ1-2,NA,TRBV28,TGTGCCAGCAGCCCATCGGGAGTAGGCTACACCTTC,CASSPSGVGYTF
NA,TRBJ2-7,TRBD2,TRBV29-1,TGCAGCGTGGCGCTCCGGGGGGGCTCCTACGAGCAGTACTTC,CSVALRGGSYEQYF
NA,TRBJ1-2,TRBD1,TRBV20-1,TGCAGTGCGACGGACAGGGCGGATGGCTACACCTTC,CSATDRADGYTF
NA,TRBJ2-3,TRBD2,TRBV4-2,TGTGCCAGCAGCCAAACGGGACTAGCGGGAGTTGATACGCAGTATTTT,CASSQTGLAGVDTQYF
NA,TRBJ2-5,TRBD2,TRBV6-2/TRBV6-3,TGTGCCAGCAGCCCACGCTTCCAGACTAGCGGGGATGAGACCCAGTACTTC,CASSPRFQTSGDETQYF
NA,TRBJ2-1,NA,TRBV7-8,TGTGCCAGCAGCAATGTGGACCAAAACAATGAGCAGTTCTTC,CASSNVDQNNEQFF